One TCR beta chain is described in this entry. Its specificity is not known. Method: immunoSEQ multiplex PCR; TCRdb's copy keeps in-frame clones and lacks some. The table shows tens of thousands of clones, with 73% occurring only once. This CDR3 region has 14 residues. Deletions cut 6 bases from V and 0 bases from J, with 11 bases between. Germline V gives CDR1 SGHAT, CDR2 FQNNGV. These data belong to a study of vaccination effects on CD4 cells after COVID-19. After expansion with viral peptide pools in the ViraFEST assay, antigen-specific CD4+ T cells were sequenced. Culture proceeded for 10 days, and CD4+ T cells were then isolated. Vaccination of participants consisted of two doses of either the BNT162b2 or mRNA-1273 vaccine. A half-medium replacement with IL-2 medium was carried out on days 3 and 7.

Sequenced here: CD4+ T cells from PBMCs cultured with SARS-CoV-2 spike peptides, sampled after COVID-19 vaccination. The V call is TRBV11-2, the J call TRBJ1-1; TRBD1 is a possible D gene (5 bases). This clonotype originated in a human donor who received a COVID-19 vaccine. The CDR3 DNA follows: TGTGCCAGCAGTCCACAGGTCATGAACACTGAAGCTTTCTTT. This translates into CASSPQVMNTEAFF.